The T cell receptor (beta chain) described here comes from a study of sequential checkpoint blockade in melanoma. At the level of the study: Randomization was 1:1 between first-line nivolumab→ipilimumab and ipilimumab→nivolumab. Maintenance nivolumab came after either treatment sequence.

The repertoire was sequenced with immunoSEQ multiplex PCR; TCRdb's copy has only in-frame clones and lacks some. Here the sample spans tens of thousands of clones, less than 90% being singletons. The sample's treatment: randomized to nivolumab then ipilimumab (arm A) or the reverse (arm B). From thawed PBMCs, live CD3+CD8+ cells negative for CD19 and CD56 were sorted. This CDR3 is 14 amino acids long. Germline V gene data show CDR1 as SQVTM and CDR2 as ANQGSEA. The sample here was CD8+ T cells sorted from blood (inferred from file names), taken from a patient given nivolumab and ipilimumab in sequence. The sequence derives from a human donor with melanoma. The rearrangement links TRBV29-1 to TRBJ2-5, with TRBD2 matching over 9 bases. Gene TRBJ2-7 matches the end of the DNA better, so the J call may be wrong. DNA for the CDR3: TGCAGCGTTGAAGATGAGCGGGGGGCCTACGAGCAGTACTTC. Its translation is CSVEDERGAYEQYF.